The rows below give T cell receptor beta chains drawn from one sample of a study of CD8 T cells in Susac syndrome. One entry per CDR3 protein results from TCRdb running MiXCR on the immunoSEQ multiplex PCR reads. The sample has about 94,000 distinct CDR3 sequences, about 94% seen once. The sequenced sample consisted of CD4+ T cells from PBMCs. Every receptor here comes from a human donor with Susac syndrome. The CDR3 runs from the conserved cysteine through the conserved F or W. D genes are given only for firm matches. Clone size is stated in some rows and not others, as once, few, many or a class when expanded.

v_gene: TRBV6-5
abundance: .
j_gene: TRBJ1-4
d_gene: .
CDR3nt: TGTGCCAGCAGTTTTGGGACTGAGGAAAAACTGTTTTTT
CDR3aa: CASSFGTEEKLFF

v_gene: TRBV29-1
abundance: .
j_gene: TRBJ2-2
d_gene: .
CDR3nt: TGCAGCGTTGGTCGGGGACACTCCACCGGGGAGCTGTTTTTT
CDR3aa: CSVGRGHSTGELFF

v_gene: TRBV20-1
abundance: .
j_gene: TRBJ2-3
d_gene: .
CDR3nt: TGCAGTGCCAGAACCCAGCTTAGCACAGATACGCAGTATTTT
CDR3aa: CSARTQLSTDTQYF

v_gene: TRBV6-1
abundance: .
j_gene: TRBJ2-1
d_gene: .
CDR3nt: TGTGCCAGCAGTGATTCACTGAGCTCCTACAATGAGCAGTTCTTC
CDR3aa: CASSDSLSSYNEQFF

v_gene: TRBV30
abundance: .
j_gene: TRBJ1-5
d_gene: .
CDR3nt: TGTGCCTGGAGTGTACTCAGTCGAGATCAGCCCCAGCATTTT
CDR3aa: CAWSVLSRDQPQHF

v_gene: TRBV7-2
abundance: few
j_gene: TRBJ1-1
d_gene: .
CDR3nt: TGTGCCAGCAGCTTTACGACAGGGAACACTGAAGCTTTCTTT
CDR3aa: CASSFTTGNTEAFF

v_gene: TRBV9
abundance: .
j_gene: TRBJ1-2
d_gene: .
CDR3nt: TGTGCCAGCAGCTCAAGGGACGGCTACACCTTC
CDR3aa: CASSSRDGYTF

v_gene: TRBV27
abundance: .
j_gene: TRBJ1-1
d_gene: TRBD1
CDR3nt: TGTGCCAGCAGGGGGACAGGGAACACTGAAGCTTTCTTT
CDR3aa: CASRGTGNTEAFF

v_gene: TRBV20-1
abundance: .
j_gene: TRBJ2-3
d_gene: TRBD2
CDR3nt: TGCAGTGCTAGAGAGGGACTAGCGGGGCCAGATACGCAGTATTTT
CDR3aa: CSAREGLAGPDTQYF

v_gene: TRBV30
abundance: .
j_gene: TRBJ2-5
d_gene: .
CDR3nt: TGTGCCTGGAGTGAAAAGGGCCAAGAGACCCAGTACTTC
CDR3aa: CAWSEKGQETQYF